This T cell receptor beta chain was captured in a study of blood T cell repertoires in COVID-19. Study-wide context: PBMCs, B-cell-depleted T cells, or T cells provided the cDNA or gDNA that made up the material.

Libraries were prepared by immunoSEQ multiplex PCR; TCRdb keeps only in-frame clonotypes and omits some of them. The sample carries around 230,000 clones, around 88% recorded once. There are a few counts of this clone. V shed 0 bases, J shed 4 bases, and the junction held 9 bases outside the gene matches. Per the germline V gene, CDR1 is SEHNR and CDR2 is FQNEAQ (reference sequence). The CDR3 contains 16 residues. Sequencing used PBMCs or T cells enriched from blood (not recorded which). The chain couples TRBV7-9 to TRBJ2-7; TRBD2 agrees at 7 bases. The TCR comes from a woman between 40 and 55 years old with acute COVID-19. The CDR3: CASSLAVGGGRYEQYF. CDR3 sequence (DNA): TGTGCCAGCAGCTTAGCAGTCGGCGGGGGAAGGTACGAGCAGTACTTC.